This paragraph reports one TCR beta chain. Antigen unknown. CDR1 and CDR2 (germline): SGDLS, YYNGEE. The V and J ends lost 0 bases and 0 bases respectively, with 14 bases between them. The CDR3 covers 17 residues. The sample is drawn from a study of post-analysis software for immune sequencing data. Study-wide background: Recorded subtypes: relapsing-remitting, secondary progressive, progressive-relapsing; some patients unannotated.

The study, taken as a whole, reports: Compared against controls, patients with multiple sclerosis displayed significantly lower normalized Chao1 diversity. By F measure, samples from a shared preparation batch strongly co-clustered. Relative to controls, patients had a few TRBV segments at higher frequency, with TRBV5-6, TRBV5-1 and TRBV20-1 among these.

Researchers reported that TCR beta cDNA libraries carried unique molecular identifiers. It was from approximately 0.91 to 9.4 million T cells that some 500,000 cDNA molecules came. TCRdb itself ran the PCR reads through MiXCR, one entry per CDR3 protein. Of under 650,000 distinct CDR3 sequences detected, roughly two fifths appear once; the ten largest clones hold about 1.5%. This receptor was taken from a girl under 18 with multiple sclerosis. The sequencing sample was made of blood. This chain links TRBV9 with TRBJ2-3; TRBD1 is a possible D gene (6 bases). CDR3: CASSVEQGAFSTDTQYF. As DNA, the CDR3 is TGTGCCAGCAGCGTAGAACAGGGAGCGTTTAGCACAGATACGCAGTATTTT. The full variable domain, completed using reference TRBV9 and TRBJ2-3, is DSGVTQTPKHLITATGQRVTLRCSPRSGDLSVYWYQQSLDQGLQFLIQYYNGEERAKGNILERFSAQQFPDLHSELNLSSLELGDSALYFCASSVEQGAFSTDTQYFGPGTRLTVL.